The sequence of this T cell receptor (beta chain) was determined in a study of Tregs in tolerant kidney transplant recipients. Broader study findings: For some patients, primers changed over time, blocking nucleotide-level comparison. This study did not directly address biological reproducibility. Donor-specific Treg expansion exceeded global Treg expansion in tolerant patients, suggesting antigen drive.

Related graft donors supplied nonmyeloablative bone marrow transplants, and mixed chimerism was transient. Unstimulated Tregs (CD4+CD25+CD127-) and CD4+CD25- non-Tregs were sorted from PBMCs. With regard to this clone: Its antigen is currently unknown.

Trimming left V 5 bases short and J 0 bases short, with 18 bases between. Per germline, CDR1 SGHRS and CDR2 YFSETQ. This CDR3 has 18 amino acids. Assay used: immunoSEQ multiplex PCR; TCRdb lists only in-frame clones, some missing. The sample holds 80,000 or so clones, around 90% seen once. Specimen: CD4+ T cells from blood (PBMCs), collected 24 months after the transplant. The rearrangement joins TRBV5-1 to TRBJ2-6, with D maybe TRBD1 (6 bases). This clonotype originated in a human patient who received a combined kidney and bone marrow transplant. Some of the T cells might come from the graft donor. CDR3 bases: TGCGCCAGCAGGTCTTGGGGGCGCTTCGGCTCTGGGGCCAACGTCCTGACTTTC. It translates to CASRSWGRFGSGANVLTF. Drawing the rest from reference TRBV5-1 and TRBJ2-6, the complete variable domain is KAGVTQTPRYLIKTRGQQVTLSCSPISGHRSVSWYQQTPGQGLQFLFEYFSETQRNKGNFPGRFSGRQFSNSRSEMNVSTLELGDSALYLCASRSWGRFGSGANVLTFGAGSRLTVL.